One T cell receptor (beta chain) is described in this entry. A second about 7 to 11 cycle PCR used barcoded and J-beta primers. Each CDR3 protein is one row after TCRdb ran MiXCR on the 5' RACE reads. The data hold about 800,000 distinct CDR3 sequences, with more than 20% observed a single time. This sample is drawn from a study of blood T cells in healthy people across ages. Per germline, CDR1 SGDLS and CDR2 YYNGEE. The CDR3 contains 16 residues. J lost 4 bases, V lost 0 bases, and 7 bases had no gene match. Each donor gave 9 to 10 milliliters of peripheral blood. Another study also made use of these data, one on T cells of mothers and their children.

V and J are TRBV9 and TRBJ2-3; 8 bases fit TRBD2. Material: blood. The sequence came from a boy aged 10-17 years in good health. CDR3 DNA sequence: TGTGCCAGCAGCGTAGATTTGCGGGAGGTGGCAGATACGCAGTATTTT. Translating it yields CASSVDLREVADTQYF.